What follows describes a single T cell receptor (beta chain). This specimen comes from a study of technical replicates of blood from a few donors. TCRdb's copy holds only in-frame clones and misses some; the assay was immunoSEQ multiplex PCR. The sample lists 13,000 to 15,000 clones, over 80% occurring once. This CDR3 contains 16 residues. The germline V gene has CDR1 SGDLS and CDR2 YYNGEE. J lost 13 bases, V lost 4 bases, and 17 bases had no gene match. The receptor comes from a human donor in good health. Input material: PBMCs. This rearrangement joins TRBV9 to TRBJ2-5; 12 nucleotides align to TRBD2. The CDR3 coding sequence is TGTGCCAGCAGCCTTCGATCCATGCTAGCGGGAGGGATGGTGTACTTC. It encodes CASSLRSMLAGGMVYF.